These 28 T cell receptor beta chains were sequenced from one sample in a study of cytomegalovirus exposure and HLA in healthy donors. PCR used 60 Vbeta primers and 13 Jbeta primers. The table came from immunoSEQ multiplex PCR; TCRdb's copy has only in-frame clones and leaves some out. The sample consists of 100,000 to 150,000 clones, approximately 79% of them appearing once. The sequenced sample consisted of PBMCs. These receptors all come from a young man in good health and CMV-seronegative.

The chain combines TRBV27 with TRBJ1-1, with 9 bases identical to TRBD1. With V trimmed by 3 bases and J by 4 bases, 9 bases remained unmatched. Germline CDR1 and CDR2: MNHEY and SMNVEV (reference sequence). This CDR3 region has 16 residues. The CDR3 region has the DNA TGTGCCAGCAGTTTTATAACAGGGGGCGGGGGCACTGAAGCTTTCTTT. This gives the protein CASSFITGGGGTEAFF.

The chain combines TRBV28 with TRBJ1-2; D is unclear. The germline V gene has CDR1 MDHEN and CDR2 SYDVKM. The CDR3 runs to 14 residues. The V and J ends lost 2 bases and 5 bases respectively, with 12 bases between them. The CDR3 DNA reads as TGTGCCAGCAGTTTAAAGCGGATTAGGTATGGCTACACCTTC. It yields the protein CASSLKRIRYGYTF.

The chain uses TRBV5-1 and TRBJ2-5; the match to TRBD2 covers 9 bases. CDR3 length equals 16 residues. Germline assignment: CDR1 SGHRS and CDR2 YFSETQ. With V trimmed by 4 bases and J by 5 bases, 12 bases remained unmatched. CDR3 sequence: CASSARLAGGLETQYF. The DNA of the CDR3 is TGCGCCAGCAGCGCCAGACTGGCGGGGGGGCTGGAGACCCAGTACTTC.

This clone came up a few times. The J gene is TRBJ1-1, the V gene TRBV14; D not certain. CDR1 and CDR2 from the germline V gene are SGHDN and FVKESK. This CDR3 region has 12 residues. V shed 0 bases and J shed 8 bases, with 7 bases lying between them. This chain's CDR3 is CASSQDRREAFF. CDR3 bases: TGTGCCAGCAGCCAAGATCGTAGAGAAGCTTTCTTT. Using reference TRBV14 and TRBJ1-1 for the parts outside the CDR3, the full variable domain is EAGVTQFPSHSVIEKGQTVTLRCDPISGHDNLYWYRRVMGKEIKFLLHFVKESKQDESGMPNNRFLAERTGGTYSTLKVQPAELEDSGVYFCASSQDRREAFFGQGTRLTVV.

The J gene is TRBJ2-6, the V gene TRBV5-1, with 8 bases identical to TRBD2. V lost 1 base to trimming and J lost 2 bases; unmatched junction nucleotides: 8. The CDR3 has 18 residues. Looked up from germline, CDR1 is SGHRS and CDR2 is YFSETQ. The CDR3 sequence: CASSLLERGPPGANVLTF. CDR3 DNA sequence: TGCGCCAGCAGCTTGCTTGAGCGGGGGCCACCTGGGGCCAACGTCCTGACTTTC.

This clone was seen a single time. This sequence joins TRBV2 and TRBJ2-3; D is perhaps TRBD2 (7 bases). CDR1 SNHLY and CDR2 FYNNEI come from the germline V gene. The ends were cut back, 8 bases at V and 6 bases at J, with 18 bases in the middle. CDR3 length: 14 amino acids. CDR3 residues: CASGGAGLLDTQYF. The CDR3 DNA sequence: TGTGCCAGCGGGGGGGCGGGTCTTCTCGATACGCAGTATTTT.

The rearrangement joins TRBV6-1 to TRBJ2-7; TRBD2 matches at 10 bases. The CDR3 covers 15 residues. The V and J ends lost 6 bases and 3 bases, in that order; junction bases with no gene match: 8. CDR1 and CDR2 from the germline V gene are MNHNS and SASEGT. CDR3 DNA sequence: TGTGCCAGCAGCAATCCTAGCGGGGGAGACTACGAGCAGTACTTC. This gives the protein CASSNPSGGDYEQYF.

The genes are TRBV4-2 and TRBJ2-5; 12 nucleotides align to TRBD2. CDR1 and CDR2 from the germline V gene are LGHNA and YNFKEQ. V dropped 2 bases and J dropped 4; count of bases not matched to a gene: 5. The CDR3 extends over 16 amino acids. The CDR3 region is CASSQLAGGNGETQYF. Written as DNA, the CDR3 is TGTGCCAGCAGCCAACTAGCGGGGGGGAATGGAGAGACCCAGTACTTC.

CDR3 DNA sequence: TGCGCCAGCAGCTTGTCGGGGGGAGGAAATAATTCACCCCTCCACTTT. This translates into CASSLSGGGNNSPLHF. The rearrangement uses TRBV5-1 and TRBJ1-6; a weak D match, TRBD1 (5 bases). V gave up 1 base and J gave up 5 bases, with 13 bases separating them. CDR1 is SGHRS, CDR2 YFSETQ, per germline. The CDR3 extends over 16 amino acids.

The rearrangement links TRBV11-3 to TRBJ1-3; 8 nucleotides line up with TRBD1. Germline CDR1 and CDR2: SGHNT and YENEEA. The trim removed 5 bases at V and 2 bases at J, leaving 2 bases unmatched. The CDR3 length is 14 residues. CDR3 nucleotides: TGTGCCAGCAGCCAGGGGGCCACTGGAAACACCATATATTTT. The encoded protein is CASSQGATGNTIYF. Filled out from reference TRBV11-3 and TRBJ1-3, the complete variable domain reads EAGVVQSPRYKIIEKKQPVAFWCNPISGHNTLYWYLQNLGQGPELLIRYENEEAVDDSQLPKDRFSAERLKGVDSTLKIQPAELGDSAVYLCASSQGATGNTIYFGEGSWLTVV.

The CDR3 DNA is TGTGCCAGCAGCCAAGAGGTCGGGCGGGGGGGCTCCCGGGAGCAGTTCTTC. This translates into CASSQEVGRGGSREQFF. V is TRBV14 and J is TRBJ2-1, with 9 bases aligning to TRBD2. The CDR3 is 17 residues long. V lost 0 bases, J lost 10 bases, and 13 bases stayed unmatched. Germline values: CDR1 SGHDN, CDR2 FVKESK.

This sequence joins TRBV5-4 and TRBJ2-4; weak D call: TRBD1 (6 bases). V lost 4 bases to trimming and J lost 2 bases, with 13 bases between them. Germline V gene data show CDR1 as SGHNT and CDR2 as YYREEE (reference sequence). This CDR3 is 15 amino acids long. Here the CDR3 DNA reads TGTGCCAGCAGCACCCAACAGGGCTCCAAAAACATTCAGTACTTC. Encoded protein: CASSTQQGSKNIQYF. The variable domain in full, completed from reference TRBV5-4 and TRBJ2-4, reads ETGVTQSPTHLIKTRGQQVTLRCSSQSGHNTVSWYQQALGQGPQFIFQYYREEENGRGNFPPRFSGLQFPNYSSELNVNALELDDSALYLCASSTQQGSKNIQYFGAGTRLSVL.

The V and J genes are TRBV25-1 and TRBJ2-5; 10 nucleotides match TRBD1. Germline values: CDR1 MGHDK, CDR2 SYGVNS. The CDR3 loop spans 15 amino acids. Trimming removed 6 bases from V and 5 bases from J; junction bases left unmatched: 9. CDR3 protein: CASSLGQGDIETQYF. CDR3 coding DNA: TGTGCCAGCAGCCTAGGACAGGGGGATATTGAGACCCAGTACTTC.

The gene calls are TRBV5-1 and TRBJ2-7; 10 nucleotides align to TRBD2. Germline values: CDR1 SGHRS, CDR2 YFSETQ. The V segment lost 6 bases and the J segment 2 bases; nucleotides outside the gene matches: 5. This CDR3 is built from 14 residues. CDR3 coding DNA: TGCGCCAGCACCTTAGCGGGGGGAACCTACGAGCAGTACTTC. Translating gives CASTLAGGTYEQYF.

The chain uses TRBV30 and TRBJ2-3; D possibly corresponds to TRBD2 (5 bases). The V gene lost 1 base and the J gene lost 2 bases, with 13 bases spanning the gap. Per germline, CDR1 GTSNPN and CDR2 SVGIG (reference sequence). This CDR3 spans 15 amino acids. CDR3 in DNA: TGTGCCTGGAGTGCTCAATGGGGAGACACAGATACGCAGTATTTT. It specifies CAWSAQWGDTDTQYF.

The genes are TRBV27 and TRBJ1-2, with D perhaps TRBD1 (6 bases). Germline V gene lookup returns CDR1 MNHEY and CDR2 SMNVEV (reference sequence). The CDR3 consists of 13 residues. The V gene lost 2 bases and the J gene lost 6 bases, with 10 bases spanning the gap. The CDR3 loop reads CASSLEGGNGYTF. CDR3 nucleotides: TGTGCCAGCAGTTTAGAGGGGGGGAATGGCTACACCTTC.

This chain connects TRBV10-3 to TRBJ2-7; TRBD1 matches 9 bases. This CDR3 has 13 amino acids. The V and J ends lost 11 bases and 3 bases, in that order; junction bases with no gene match: 8. Germline-derived CDR1 and CDR2 are ENHRY and SYGVKD. The chain's CDR3 is CALSETGGYEQYF. The CDR3 nucleotides are TGTGCCCTCTCAGAGACAGGGGGCTACGAGCAGTACTTC.

V usage is TRBV5-5 and J usage is TRBJ2-2; maybe TRBD1 (7 bases). The ends were cut back, 4 bases at V and 1 base at J, with 17 bases in the middle. CDR3 length: 17 residues. In germline, CDR1 is SGHKS, CDR2 YYEKEE (reference sequence). CDR3 DNA: TGTGCCAGCAGCGGGTATTGGAGGGGGCTGAACACCGGGGAGCTGTTTTTT. Amino acids: CASSGYWRGLNTGELFF.

CDR3 loop: CASSRRTGGGFGELFF. The CDR3 coding sequence is TGTGCCAGCAGTCGGAGAACAGGGGGCGGGTTCGGGGAGCTGTTTTTT. The chain carries TRBV27 and TRBJ2-2; 9 nucleotides agree with TRBD1. V dropped 5 bases and J dropped 7; count of bases not matched to a gene: 11. CDR1 is MNHEY, CDR2 SMNVEV, per germline (reference sequence). The CDR3 contains 16 residues.

J is TRBJ1-2 and V is TRBV5-8; the D gene is possibly TRBD1 (6 bases). Germline V lookup: CDR1 SGHTS, CDR2 YDEGEE. CDR3 length: 14 residues. Trimming cost V 3 bases and J 2 bases, with 11 bases left between them. The CDR3 bases are TGTGCCAGCAGCTCAGCCGGGACAAACTATGGCTACACCTTC. It is translated as CASSSAGTNYGYTF.

This rearrangement joins TRBV18 to TRBJ1-5; 9 nucleotides match TRBD1. Unmatched junction bases numbered 6, after V lost 2 bases and J lost 7 bases. Germline V lookup: CDR1 KGHSH, CDR2 LQKENI. This CDR3 is built from 15 residues. The CDR3 reads CASSPSQGAGQPQHF. The CDR3, as DNA: TGTGCCAGCTCACCATCACAGGGGGCGGGACAGCCCCAGCATTTT.

This clone came up a few times. The chain employs TRBV5-1 and TRBJ2-5; no firm D call. The CDR3 loop spans 14 amino acids. Germline V lookup: CDR1 SGHRS, CDR2 YFSETQ. With 6 bases removed from V and 5 bases from J, the gap between germline ends came to 17 bases. CDR3 protein: CASTLVPDQETQYF. Written as DNA, the CDR3 is TGCGCCAGCACCCTGGTGCCTGATCAGGAGACCCAGTACTTC.

This chain links TRBV5-4 with TRBJ1-6, with TRBD1 identical over 10 bases. This CDR3 is 15 amino acids long. Germline lookup yields CDR1 SGHNT and CDR2 YYREEE (reference sequence). V shed 1 base and J 8 bases; nucleotides not matched to a gene: 3. This CDR3 reads CASSLWDRGYSPLHF. The CDR3 bases are TGTGCCAGCAGCTTGTGGGACAGGGGTTATTCACCCCTCCACTTT.

The genes are TRBV28 and TRBJ2-7; D might be TRBD1 (6 bases). The CDR3 runs to 14 residues. V lost 6 bases and J lost 2, with 14 bases in between. Germline values: CDR1 MDHEN, CDR2 SYDVKM. The CDR3 loop reads CASRQGSLAYEQYF. In nucleotides, the CDR3 is TGTGCCAGCAGACAGGGTTCCCTAGCCTACGAGCAGTACTTC.

In its sample, this clone was seen a few times. V and J are TRBV9 and TRBJ1-1; TRBD1 matches at 8 bases. There are 14 residues in the CDR3. V lost 3 bases to trimming and J lost 3 bases; unmatched junction nucleotides: 4. Germline CDR1 and CDR2: SGDLS and YYNGEE. CDR3 nucleotide sequence: TGTGCCAGCAGCGCGAGACAGGGGTACACTGAAGCTTTCTTT. Its protein product is CASSARQGYTEAFF. Together with reference TRBV9 and TRBJ1-1, the CDR3 gives the full variable domain: DSGVTQTPKHLITATGQRVTLRCSPRSGDLSVYWYQQSLDQGLQFLIQYYNGEERAKGNILERFSAQQFPDLHSELNLSSLELGDSALYFCASSARQGYTEAFFGQGTRLTVV.

The chain carries TRBV5-5 and TRBJ2-7; 7 bases line up with TRBD2. V shed 3 bases and J 4 bases; nucleotides not matched to a gene: 7. This CDR3 comprises 14 residues. Per germline, CDR1 SGHKS and CDR2 YYEKEE (reference sequence). CDR3 nucleotides: TGTGCCAGCAGCTCGCAGGGAGCGGGGTACGAGCAGTACTTC. As protein: CASSSQGAGYEQYF. The whole variable domain, remainder taken from reference TRBV5-5 and TRBJ2-7, is DAGVTQSPTHLIKTRGQQVTLRCSPISGHKSVSWYQQVLGQGPQFIFQYYEKEERGRGNFPDRFSARQFPNYSSELNVNALLLGDSALYLCASSSQGAGYEQYFGPGTRLTVT.

This chain links TRBV11-2 with TRBJ1-2; D is uncertain. Germline V gives CDR1 SGHAT, CDR2 FQNNGV. V was pared by 5 bases and J by 9 bases, with 19 bases between. This CDR3 region has 14 residues. The CDR3 region is CASSSPRLSRRYTF. Written as DNA, the CDR3 is TGTGCCAGCAGCAGCCCCCGCCTTTCTCGTCGCTACACCTTC.

The V call is TRBV19, the J call TRBJ1-5; tentatively, D is TRBD1 (5 bases). Germline CDR1 LNHDA, CDR2 SQIVND (reference sequence). The germline V and J ends were trimmed by 5 bases and 4 bases, with 12 bases remaining between them. This CDR3 has 14 residues. The CDR3 reads CASSWSGQNQPQHF. CDR3 DNA sequence: TGTGCCAGTAGTTGGTCAGGGCAAAATCAGCCCCAGCATTTT.